The 3 T cell receptor beta chains below were found in one sample sequenced in a study of shared clonotypes between healthy human individuals. The table came from immunoSEQ multiplex PCR; TCRdb's copy has only in-frame clones and leaves some out. The sample shows 1.5 million to 2.5 million clones, about 95% of them seen only once. Terminally differentiated effector memory CD45RA+ cells were excluded by CCR7 positive selection of CD45RO-negative cells. Sequencing was performed on naive CD8+ T cells sorted from blood. The receptors were gathered from a man aged 18 to 29 in good health.

The chain uses TRBV27 and TRBJ1-1; no clear D. Trimming took 6 bases from V and 7 from J, leaving 15 bases between them. CDR1 and CDR2 (germline): MNHEY, SMNVEV (reference sequence). The CDR3 length is 13 residues. CDR3 amino acids: CASRLSGSGEAFF. DNA for the CDR3: TGTGCCAGCAGGCTTTCCGGGTCGGGTGAAGCTTTCTTT.

This sequence joins TRBV10-3 and TRBJ1-5, with D tentatively TRBD1 (5 bases). The germline CDR1 and CDR2 sequences are ENHRY and SYGVKD. The CDR3 length is 14 residues. V was clipped by 5 bases and J by 1 base, with 9 bases between them. CDR3: CAISLTASNQPQHF. The CDR3 bases are TGTGCCATCAGTTTGACAGCGAGCAATCAGCCCCAGCATTTT.

The chain joins TRBV19 to TRBJ1-5; D may be TRBD1 (5 bases). The CDR3 consists of 14 residues. Trimming shortened V by 3 bases and J by 2 bases, and 8 bases separated the two germline ends. Looked up from germline, CDR1 is LNHDA and CDR2 is SQIVND (reference sequence). CDR3 loop: CASSIGDGNQPQHF. The CDR3 region has the DNA TGTGCCAGTAGTATCGGGGACGGCAATCAGCCCCAGCATTTT.